A selection of T cell receptor beta chains follows, all from one sample in a study of T cell responses to AZD1222 COVID-19 vaccine. Method: immunoSEQ multiplex PCR; TCRdb's copy keeps in-frame clones and lacks some. The sample contains 85,000 to 120,000 clones, about 90% of which appear only once. The sample was peripheral blood, taken 28 days after the second AZD1222 dose. The receptors come from an adult who received the AZD1222 COVID-19 vaccine. The conserved cysteine and the conserved F or W are not part of the CDR3 here.

>TRBV19|14
ASRYGSGISNQPQH
>TRBV28|12
ASSLGQFHNEQF
>TRBV10-3|12
AIKSTSGEDTQY
>TRBV6-5|12
ASSYSGGSYGYT
>TRBV6-5|11
ASSYSQGSGYT
>TRBV11-1|12
ASSPPWLPYEQY
>TRBV4-2|16
ASSQGGGAGVAKNIQY
>TRBV7-2|14
ASSPLGTGGAPGYT
>TRBV9|13
ASSVGRDLIYGYT
>TRBV7-2|13
ASSLAWTLTYEQY
>TRBV3-1/TRBV3-2|14
ASSQESTGVYRTIY
>TRBV2|12
ASSGQGLDYGYT
>TRBV27|12
ASSGQPNTGELF